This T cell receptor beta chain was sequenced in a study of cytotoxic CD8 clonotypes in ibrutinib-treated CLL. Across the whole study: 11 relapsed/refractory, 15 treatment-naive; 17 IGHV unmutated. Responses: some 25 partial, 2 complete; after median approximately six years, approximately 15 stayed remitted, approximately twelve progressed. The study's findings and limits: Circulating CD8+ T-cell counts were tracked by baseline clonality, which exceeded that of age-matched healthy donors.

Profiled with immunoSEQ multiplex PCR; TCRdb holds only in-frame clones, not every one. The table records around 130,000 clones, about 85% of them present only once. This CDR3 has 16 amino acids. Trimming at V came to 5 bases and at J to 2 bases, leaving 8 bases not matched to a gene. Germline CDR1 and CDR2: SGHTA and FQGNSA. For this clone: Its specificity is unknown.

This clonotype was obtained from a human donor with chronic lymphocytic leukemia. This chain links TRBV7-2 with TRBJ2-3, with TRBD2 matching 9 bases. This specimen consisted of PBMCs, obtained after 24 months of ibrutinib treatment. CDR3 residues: CASSLGTSRFTDTQYF. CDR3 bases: TGTGCCAGCAGCCTCGGGACTAGCAGGTTCACAGATACGCAGTATTTT.